A single sample gave rise to the 29 T cell receptor beta chains below, sequenced in a study of blood T cell repertoires in COVID-19. Sequencing used immunoSEQ multiplex PCR; TCRdb keeps in-frame clones, though not all of them. The table shows approximately 140,000 clones, with 84% occurring only once. Sequenced: PBMCs or T cells enriched from blood (not recorded which). All receptors come from a man aged 40-50 years with acute COVID-19.

V usage is TRBV28 and J usage is TRBJ1-1; TRBD1 is a possible D gene (6 bases). V was clipped by 3 bases and J by 7 bases, with 15 bases between them. CDR1 and CDR2 (germline): MDHEN, SYDVKM. The CDR3 extends over 14 amino acids. CDR3 sequence: CASSFPGRGFEAFF. CDR3 sequence (DNA): TGTGCCAGCAGTTTCCCAGGGAGGGGGTTTGAAGCTTTCTTT.

V and J are TRBV19 and TRBJ1-2, with 10 bases matching TRBD1. The junction had 7 bases not matched to a gene; V was cut back by 1 base and J by 2 bases. CDR3 length: 17 residues. Germline V gene data show CDR1 as LNHDA and CDR2 as SQIVND (reference sequence). The chain's CDR3 is CASSIGTGQGENYGYTF. The CDR3 DNA sequence: TGTGCCAGTAGTATAGGTACTGGACAGGGGGAAAACTATGGCTACACCTTC.

As to this clone: Mismatch with germline at one junction end may stem from a read error. The chain couples TRBV2 to TRBJ1-1; D is ambiguous. Germline V gene sequence: CDR1 SNHLY, CDR2 FYNNEI. The CDR3 sequence is 13 residues long. CDR3 DNA: TGTGCCAGCAGGGAAGATATCGGCACTGAAGCTTTCTTT. Translation gives CASREDIGTEAFF.

The chain recombines TRBV27 with TRBJ1-2, with a possible D match to TRBD1 (5 bases). Trimming left V 6 bases short and J 4 bases short, with 15 bases between. The CDR3 totals 14 residues. CDR1 MNHEY and CDR2 SMNVEV come from the germline V gene (reference sequence). Here the CDR3 reads CASRKAGPIYGYTF. CDR3 coding DNA: TGTGCCAGCAGGAAGGCAGGGCCCATCTATGGCTACACCTTC.

The chain is built from TRBV18 and TRBJ1-4; 7 bases map to TRBD1. This CDR3 is 12 amino acids long. After removal of 5 bases from V and 10 bases from J, the junction contained 4 bases not matched to a gene. CDR1 is KGHSH, CDR2 LQKENI, per germline. The CDR3: CASSVGGGKLFF. For the CDR3, the DNA is TGTGCCAGCTCAGTAGGGGGCGGAAAACTGTTTTTT.

In the case of this clone: Within the sample, other DNA sequences also encode this same CDR3. The chain is built from TRBV6-5 and TRBJ1-5; D unclear. The CDR3 runs 12 residues. The germline V and J ends were trimmed by 5 bases and 6 bases, with 8 bases remaining between them. Germline V gene data show CDR1 as MNHEY and CDR2 as SVGAGI. Written as DNA, the CDR3 is TGTGCCAGCAGTCCTCCGGGTCAGCCCCAGCATTTT. Its protein product is CASSPPGQPQHF.

This chain links TRBV9 with TRBJ2-3; 7 nucleotides line up with TRBD2. The V and J ends lost 0 bases and 0 bases, in that order; junction bases with no gene match: 4. The CDR3 is made up of 16 amino acids. Germline CDR1 is SGDLS and CDR2 is YYNGEE. CDR3 residues: CASSVVGGSSTDTQYF. CDR3 DNA sequence: TGTGCCAGCAGCGTAGTCGGGGGGTCTAGCACAGATACGCAGTATTTT.

V and J are TRBV15 and TRBJ1-6; tentatively, D is TRBD1 (6 bases). Germline V gives CDR1 LNHNV, CDR2 YYDKDF (reference sequence). V was clipped by 4 bases and J by 1 base, with 17 bases between them. The CDR3 runs 18 residues. The CDR3 sequence: CATSKQGIGASYNSPLHF. The DNA of the CDR3 is TGTGCCACCAGCAAACAGGGAATCGGAGCGTCCTATAATTCACCCCTCCACTTT.

As for this clone: Other DNA sequences in the sample encode the same CDR3. The genes are TRBV12-3 or TRBV12-4 and TRBJ2-7; D may be TRBD1 (6 bases). The CDR3 length is 13 residues. V shed 1 base and J shed 3 bases, with 7 bases lying between them. Written as DNA, the CDR3 is TGTGCCAGCAGTTTAGACAGGGTCTACGAGCAGTACTTC. It specifies CASSLDRVYEQYF.

The chain uses TRBV9 and TRBJ2-7; D is unresolved. This CDR3 spans 12 amino acids. CDR1 SGDLS and CDR2 YYNGEE come from the germline V gene. V gave up 3 bases and J gave up 5 bases, with 9 bases separating them. Here the CDR3 reads CASSGGLDEQYF. CDR3 coding DNA: TGTGCCAGCAGCGGAGGCCTTGACGAGCAGTACTTC.

The V call is TRBV2, the J call TRBJ1-6; a weak D match, TRBD1 (6 bases). The V gene's germline CDR1 is SNHLY and CDR2 FYNNEI. V dropped 7 bases and J dropped 4 bases, with 14 bases sitting between them. The CDR3 spans 15 residues. The CDR3 nucleotides read TGTGCCAGCAAATTGGACAGTTCGTATAATTCACCCCTCCACTTT. This sequence encodes CASKLDSSYNSPLHF.

The chain carries TRBV15 and TRBJ2-7; D is possibly TRBD2 (6 bases). Germline-derived CDR1 and CDR2 are LNHNV and YYDKDF (reference sequence). V lost 1 base and J lost 6, with 16 bases in between. This CDR3 is 15 amino acids long. The CDR3, as DNA: TGTGCCACCAGCAGAGTAGGAGGGGCTGGCAGCGAGCAGTACTTC. Translation: CATSRVGGAGSEQYF.

V usage is TRBV11-1 and J usage is TRBJ2-1; D might be TRBD2 (6 bases). This CDR3 has 15 amino acids. V was shortened by 5 bases and J by 8 bases, with 19 bases between the two germline ends. The germline V gene encodes CDR1 SGHAT and CDR2 FQDESV (reference sequence). The CDR3: CASSTIGEAQDEQFF. For the CDR3, the DNA is TGTGCCAGCAGCACCATCGGGGAGGCTCAGGATGAGCAGTTCTTC.

V usage is TRBV7-9 and J usage is TRBJ2-7, with 9 bases matching TRBD1. CDR1 and CDR2 from the germline V gene are SEHNR and FQNEAQ (reference sequence). V lost 3 bases to trimming and J lost 2 bases; unmatched junction nucleotides: 2. CDR3 size: 14 residues. The CDR3 is CASSFGQGPYEQYF. The CDR3 DNA reads as TGTGCCAGCAGCTTCGGACAGGGGCCCTACGAGCAGTACTTC.

This clone has just a few counts. The chain is built from TRBV9 and TRBJ1-5, with D hard to call. The CDR3 runs 13 residues. V lost 2 bases, J lost 1 base, and 4 bases lay in between. CDR1 is SGDLS, CDR2 YYNGEE, per germline. In DNA, the CDR3 is TGTGCCAGCAGCGTGGAGAGCAATCAGCCCCAGCATTTT. Translating it yields CASSVESNQPQHF.

The chain combines TRBV11-2 with TRBJ1-2; the D is unclear. Per germline, CDR1 SGHAT and CDR2 FQNNGV. The V gene lost 8 bases and the J gene lost 3 bases, with 16 bases spanning the gap. The length of the CDR3 is 14 residues. DNA for the CDR3: TGTGCCAGCCGGCTTAGCCCTGAGGACTATGGCTACACCTTC. It codes for CASRLSPEDYGYTF.

This clone was seen a single time. The chain links TRBV10-3 to TRBJ2-2; 14 bases map to TRBD2. V dropped 7 bases and J dropped 1; count of bases not matched to a gene: 5. Germline values: CDR1 ENHRY, CDR2 SYGVKD. This CDR3 comprises 17 residues. CDR3 loop: CAIKGTSGGMNTGELFF. CDR3 coding DNA: TGTGCCATCAAAGGGACTAGCGGGGGAATGAACACCGGGGAGCTGTTTTTT.

This chain connects TRBV7-9 to TRBJ2-4; 8 bases agree with TRBD1. Trimming took 7 bases from V and 0 from J; bases not matched to a gene: 11. The CDR3 has 17 residues. The germline gives CDR1 SEHNR, CDR2 FQNEAQ (reference sequence). CDR3 in amino acids: CASTNTGQGVAKNIQYF. DNA of the CDR3: TGTGCCAGCACCAATACTGGACAGGGTGTAGCCAAAAACATTCAGTACTTC.

The CDR3 region is CASSPQQGLMNTGELFF. The CDR3 coding sequence is TGTGCCAGCTCACCCCAGCAGGGTCTTATGAACACCGGGGAGCTGTTTTTT. V is TRBV18 and J is TRBJ2-2, with a weak D call TRBD1 (5 bases). Germline assignment: CDR1 KGHSH and CDR2 LQKENI. With 3 bases removed from V and 1 base from J, the gap between germline ends came to 15 bases. The CDR3 contains 17 residues.

Turning to this clone: An end of the junction does not agree with germline; a read error may underlie this. The chain combines TRBV3-1 (or the pseudogene TRBV3-2) with TRBJ1-1, with TRBD1 matching 8 bases. This CDR3 contains 14 residues. Germline loops: CDR1 LGHDT, CDR2 YNNKEL (reference sequence). CDR3 sequence reads: CVSSGQGLNTEAFF. Written as DNA, the CDR3 is TGTGTCAGCAGTGGACAGGGACTGAACACTGAAGCTTTCTTT.

J is TRBJ1-2 and V is TRBV6-6, with D maybe TRBD1 (5 bases). Germline CDR1 and CDR2: MNHNY and SVGAGI (reference sequence). V lost 6 bases and J lost 5, with 10 bases in between. This CDR3 region has 12 residues. The CDR3 DNA reads as TGTGCCAGCAGCTTACAGGAGTATGGCTACACCTTC. Protein sequence: CASSLQEYGYTF.

The V call is TRBV5-6, the J call TRBJ1-2; weak D call: TRBD1 (5 bases). Trimming removed 4 bases at V and 7 bases at J, with 17 bases between. CDR1 is SGHDT and CDR2 is YYEEEE in the germline V gene. The length of the CDR3 is 14 residues. The CDR3 spells CASSERGMGGGYTF. CDR3 DNA sequence: TGTGCCAGCAGCGAGAGGGGCATGGGAGGTGGCTACACCTTC.

This chain joins TRBV7-3 and TRBJ2-1, with 7 bases identical to TRBD1. This CDR3 has 14 amino acids. Germline assignment: CDR1 SGHTA and CDR2 FQGTGA. Unmatched junction bases numbered 3, after V lost 0 bases and J lost 7 bases. The DNA of the CDR3 is TGTGCCAGCAGCTTAACCACAGGGGCGAATGAGCAGTTCTTC. Amino acids: CASSLTTGANEQFF.

The V and J genes are TRBV7-2 and TRBJ1-2, with D tentatively TRBD1 (6 bases). Germline assignment: CDR1 SGHTA and CDR2 FQGNSA. Trimming removed 4 bases at V and 0 bases at J, with 15 bases between. This CDR3 has 16 amino acids. This CDR3 reads CASSYNRDISNYGYTF. DNA for the CDR3: TGTGCCAGCAGCTACAACCGGGACATTTCTAACTATGGCTACACCTTC.

V gene TRBV6-6 combines with J gene TRBJ1-3; no reliable D call. The CDR3 spans 11 residues. Trimming took off 7 bases at V and 4 bases at J, with 5 bases between the two ends. The germline V gene encodes CDR1 MNHNY and CDR2 SVGAGI (reference sequence). In DNA form, the CDR3 reads TGTGCCAGCACCAAAGGAAACACCATATATTTT. Residues: CASTKGNTIYF.

The chain couples TRBV11-1 to TRBJ2-7, with TRBD2 identical over 11 bases. Trimming cost V 4 bases and J 3 bases; bases outside gene matches: 2. Germline V gene data show CDR1 as SGHAT and CDR2 as FQDESV (reference sequence). This CDR3 region has 14 residues. The CDR3 region is CASSSGLAVYEQYF. CDR3 nucleotides: TGTGCCAGCAGCTCGGGACTAGCGGTCTACGAGCAGTACTTC.

The chain recombines TRBV12-3 or TRBV12-4 with TRBJ1-2, with D possibly TRBD1 on 6 matching bases. V was pared by 2 bases and J by 4 bases, with 8 bases between. CDR3 length equals 13 residues. The CDR3 is CASSLQGIYGYTF. The CDR3 nucleotides are TGTGCCAGCAGTTTACAGGGGATCTATGGCTACACCTTC.

The V gene is TRBV29-1, the J gene TRBJ2-3; the D gene is possibly TRBD1 (7 bases). The length of the CDR3 is 14 residues. Germline lookup yields CDR1 SQVTM and CDR2 ANQGSEA. V was cut by 5 bases and J by 8 bases, with 20 bases left in between. The DNA for the CDR3 is TGCAGCGTTCGAATTGCCGCAGGGGGAGGTACGCAGTATTTT. This encodes CSVRIAAGGGTQYF.

This clone was observed a few times. The genes are TRBV7-3 and TRBJ2-1, with TRBD1 as a possible D gene (5 bases). In germline, CDR1 is SGHTA, CDR2 FQGTGA. Trimming pared 4 bases from V and 4 bases from J, leaving 8 bases between. This CDR3 is built from 13 residues. The CDR3 DNA sequence: TGTGCCAGCAGCTCGCAGGGTTACAATGAGCAGTTCTTC. It encodes CASSSQGYNEQFF.